This entry features one T cell receptor beta chain sequence. It lacks a known antigen. Per-base qualities were not stored, and no clone one base away is much larger. Collaborating institutions collected whole blood in K2EDTA tubes following their own protocols. For TCRbeta analysis, collaborators shipped samples in one of three forms: frozen whole blood, isolated PBMCs, or DNA extracted from either of those sample types. TCRbeta CDR3 regions were amplified from genomic DNA using the immunoSEQ Assay, a bias-controlled multiplex PCR. The study's own analysis went as follows. Within the assay, amplification of reference gene primers was used to estimate how many nucleated cells each sample contained. To quantify the absolute abundance of each unique TCRbeta CDR3 rearrangement, sequence reads were collapsed and filtered. Productive Simpson clonality was computed per sample as the square root of Simpson's diversity index over productive rearrangements. The immuneACCESS repertoire file appears here via TCRdb, limited to in-frame rearrangements. These files lack a portion of the clones; in checked studies, under half of the deficit traces to unresolved V genes, and the cause of the others is not known. V, J and clone size reflect that table, while D and trimming were determined from the DNA. This sample gives 200,000 or so clones in total; roughly three quarters of them show up just once. Clones ranked in the top ten supply 17% of the sample.

This sample was included in a study of blood T cell repertoires in COVID-19 (dated by TCRdb to the early 2020s). The study in broad terms: Samples from collaborators originated in the United States, Italy and Spain and spanned both the acute and convalescent phases of COVID-19. The material from the prospective study consisted of cDNA or gDNA derived from T cells, B-cell-depleted T cells, or PBMCs. The dataset comprised deeply sampled blood TCRbeta repertoires from subjects exposed to, actively infected with, or recovered from COVID-19. The repertoires were released in a freely available public database intended as a resource for research on the immune response to SARS-CoV-2. The samples were drawn from two sources: the first 160 participants of the ongoing ImmuneRACE study, and 950 to 1,500 subjects contributed by 6 global collaborators. The sample metadata nearly always contained a de-identified subject ID, COVID-19 status, age in years and sex. Where available, HLA class I and class II types were obtained from metadata supplied by the sample provider rather than from assay-based typing. Broad study findings and their caveats: How much clinical and demographic metadata was included differed by source and by participant, and the metadata was provided uncurated.

The source material was peripheral blood. This clonotype originated in a man aged 55 to 70 with active or convalescent COVID-19.

The bases are TGTGCCAGCAGTGAACACTCGGGTGGGGGGTATGAAAAACTGTTTTTT. It is translated as CASSEHSGGGYEKLFF. The chain is made from TRBV25-1 and TRBJ1-4; perhaps TRBD1 is the D gene, with 5 bases matching. Reading the germline V gene gives CDR1 MGHDK and CDR2 SYGVNS. The germline ends are 16 bases apart after V is trimmed by 2 bases and J by 6 bases. The CDR3 holds 16 amino acids from the cysteine to the phenylalanine. The DNA shown is the 48-base CDR3, in frame from base 1. The variable domain in full, with residues beyond the CDR3 obtained from the reference TRBV25-1 and TRBJ1-4 genes, is EADIYQTPRYLVIGTGKKITLECSQTMGHDKMYWYQQDPGMELHLIHYSYGVNSTEKGDLSSESTVSRIRTEHFPLTLESARPSHTSQYLCASSEHSGGGYEKLFFGSGTQLSVL.